The clone carrying this T cell receptor beta chain was seen at least ten times. The antigen is undetermined. Germline V gives CDR1 MNHEY, CDR2 SMNVEV (reference sequence). CDR3 length equals 14 residues. Deletions cut 4 bases from V and 7 bases from J, with 16 bases between. TCRdb redid the calling of the reads with MiXCR, one entry per CDR3 protein. This table has roughly 640,000 distinct CDR3 sequences, roughly 24% appearing once. These data belong to a study of T cell repertoires in cytomegalovirus infection. Study overall: It can be stated that public TCR beta signatures indicated CMV infection as well as a matching HLA type. Study findings and constraints: HLA-C-restricted CMV-specific TCR beta clonotypes prevailed in the ex vivo response. Carriers of CMV and the relevant HLA type were discriminated by public TCR beta frequency.

The chain couples TRBV27 to TRBJ1-2; D is ambiguous. This TCR was sampled from a human donor in good health (CMV status not recorded). Some clones in this sample may be carry-over from other donors' samples. The sequenced material came from CD8+ T cells from PBMCs. CDR3 in DNA: TGTGCCAGCAGTTCATCAGCCGGGAGGAGTGGCTACACCTTC. Translated: CASSSSAGRSGYTF.